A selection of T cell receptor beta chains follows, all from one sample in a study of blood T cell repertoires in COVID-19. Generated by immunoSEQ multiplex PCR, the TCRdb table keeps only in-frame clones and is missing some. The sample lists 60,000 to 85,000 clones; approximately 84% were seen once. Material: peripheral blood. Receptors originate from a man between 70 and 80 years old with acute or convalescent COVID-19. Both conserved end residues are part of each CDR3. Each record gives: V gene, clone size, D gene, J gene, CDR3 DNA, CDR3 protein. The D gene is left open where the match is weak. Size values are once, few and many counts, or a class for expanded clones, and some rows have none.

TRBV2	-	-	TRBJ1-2	TGTGCCAGCAGTGACGGAGTAAACTATGGCTACACCTTC	CASSDGVNYGYTF
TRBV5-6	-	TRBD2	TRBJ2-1	TGTGCCAGCAGCCGCGGACTAGCGGGGGCATACAATGAGCAGTTCTTC	CASSRGLAGAYNEQFF
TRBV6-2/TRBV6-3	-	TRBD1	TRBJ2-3	TGTGCCAGCAGTTACAGGGACAGATACACAGATACGCAGTATTTT	CASSYRDRYTDTQYF
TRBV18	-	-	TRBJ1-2	TGTGCCAGCTCATCAGCAACAGGGCATGGGTATGGCTACACCTTC	CASSSATGHGYGYTF
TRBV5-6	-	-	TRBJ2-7	TGTGCCAGCAGCTTCCAGGGGTACGAGCAGTACTTC	CASSFQGYEQYF
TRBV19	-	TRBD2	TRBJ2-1	TGTGCCACCCAGAGCCAACTAGCGGGAGGGTACAATGAGCAGTTCTTC	CATQSQLAGGYNEQFF
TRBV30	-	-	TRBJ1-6	TGTGCCTGGAGGGCCCGGGGGGTTCGCAATTCACCCCTCCACTTT	CAWRARGVRNSPLHF
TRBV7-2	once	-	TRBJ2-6	TGTGCCAGCAGCTTAAGCGTCTCTGGGGCCAACGTCCTGACTTTC	CASSLSVSGANVLTF
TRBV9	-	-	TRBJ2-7	TGTGCCAGCAGCGTAGCTCACCCCGGTTACGAGCAGTACTTC	CASSVAHPGYEQYF
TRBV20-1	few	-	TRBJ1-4	TGCAGCGCTAGTGAGGAGCGTAATGAAAAACTGTTTTTT	CSASEERNEKLFF
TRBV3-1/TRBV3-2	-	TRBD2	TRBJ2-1	TGTGCCAGCAGCCAATCGGACCCTGCCTTAGCGGGCAACTACAATGAGCAGTTCTTC	CASSQSDPALAGNYNEQFF
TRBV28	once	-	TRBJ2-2	TGTGCCAGCAGAACCCAGGGGAGCGCCGGGGAGCTGTTTTTT	CASRTQGSAGELFF
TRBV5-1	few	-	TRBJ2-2	TGCGCCAGCAGCCCGACACTAGCCGGGGAGCTGTTTTTT	CASSPTLAGELFF
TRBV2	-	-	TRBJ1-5	TGTGCCAGCAGTGAAGGGTGGCAGACAATCAATCAGCCCCAGCATTTT	CASSEGWQTINQPQHF
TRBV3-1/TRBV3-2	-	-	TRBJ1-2	TGTGCCAGCAGCTCTACAGGGACCCTCTCCGGCTACACCTTC	CASSSTGTLSGYTF
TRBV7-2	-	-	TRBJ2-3	TGTGCCAGCAGCTTAGAGGGGTCGGGCACAGATACGCAGTATTTT	CASSLEGSGTDTQYF
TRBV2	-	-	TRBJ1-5	TGTGCCAGCAGTAGACAGACCCCCTCGGGCAATCAGCCCCAGCATTTT	CASSRQTPSGNQPQHF
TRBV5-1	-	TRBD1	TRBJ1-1	TGCGCCAGCAGCGGTCGGACAGGGGTAGGCACTGAAGCTTTCTTT	CASSGRTGVGTEAFF
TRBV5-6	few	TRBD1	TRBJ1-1	TGTGCCAGCAGCTTAAGTATTCTCACAGGGGGTGAGGCGACTTTCTTT	CASSLSILTGGEATFF
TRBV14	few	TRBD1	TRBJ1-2	TGTGCCAGCAGCCGCTCAGGGGGCTCGATCTATGGCTACACCTTC	CASSRSGGSIYGYTF
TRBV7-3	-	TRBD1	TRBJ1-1	TGTGCCAGCAGCCGGACAGGGAACACTGAAGCTTTCTTT	CASSRTGNTEAFF
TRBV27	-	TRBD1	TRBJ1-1	TGTGCCAGCAGTTTAGAGGGGGCCGCGAACACTGAAGCTTTCTTT	CASSLEGAANTEAFF
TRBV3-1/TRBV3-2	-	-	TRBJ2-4	TGTGCCAGCAGCGCAAGGGGAAACATTCAGTACTTC	CASSARGNIQYF
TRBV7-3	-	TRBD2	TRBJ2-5	TGTGCCAGCAGCTCATTTAGCGGGGGCCGCCAAGAGACCCAGTACTTC	CASSSFSGGRQETQYF
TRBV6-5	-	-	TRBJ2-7	TGTGCCAGCGCAAGAGTCTACGAGCAGTACTTC	CASARVYEQYF
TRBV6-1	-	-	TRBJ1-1	TGTGCCAGCAGTGAATGGGGGGGGAACACTGAAGCTTTCTTT	CASSEWGGNTEAFF
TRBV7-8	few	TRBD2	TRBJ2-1	TGTGCCAGCAGCCTCCGGACTAGCGGGGGGGCGAATCCGGATGAGCAGTTCTTC	CASSLRTSGGANPDEQFF
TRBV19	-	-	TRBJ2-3	TGTGCCAGTAGTATAAGCCCTAGCGGCACAGATACGCAGTATTTT	CASSISPSGTDTQYF
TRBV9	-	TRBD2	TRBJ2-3	TGTGCCAGCAGCATAGGCCGCGGGGGTGGAGATACGCAGTATTTT	CASSIGRGGGDTQYF
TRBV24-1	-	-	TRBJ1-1	TGTGCCACCAGTGATTCAGTGAGGACTGAAGCTTTCTTT	CATSDSVRTEAFF
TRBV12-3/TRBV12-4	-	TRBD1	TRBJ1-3	TGTGCCAGCAGTGTTGCAGGGGGCGAGTATTTT	CASSVAGGEYF
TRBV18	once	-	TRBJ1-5	TGTGCCAGCTCACCACCAGGGACAAGCCAGCCCCAGCATTTT	CASSPPGTSQPQHF
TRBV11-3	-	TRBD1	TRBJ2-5	TGTGCCAGCAGCTCCACCAGGGGGTCAGAGACCCAGTACTTC	CASSSTRGSETQYF
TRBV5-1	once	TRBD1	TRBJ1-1	TGCGCCAGCAGCTTGGGCAGGGCAGGGGGGACTGAAGCTTTCTTT	CASSLGRAGGTEAFF
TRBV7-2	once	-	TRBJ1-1	TGTGCCAGCAGCTTAAGGGGCACCCCTGAAGCTTTCTTT	CASSLRGTPEAFF
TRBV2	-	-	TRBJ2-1	TGTGCCAGCAGTATAACCGGGACTCACAATGAGCAGTTCTTC	CASSITGTHNEQFF
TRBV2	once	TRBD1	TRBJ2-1	TGTGCCAGCAGCTCGGACAGGGGCTCCTACAATGAGCAGTTCTTC	CASSSDRGSYNEQFF
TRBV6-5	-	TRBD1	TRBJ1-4	TGTGCCAGCAGAAGACAGGGGGCGCGGCGTGAAAAACTGTTTTTT	CASRRQGARREKLFF
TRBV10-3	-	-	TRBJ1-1	TGTGCCATCAGTGAGATGGACGGGGGGTCCATGAACACTGAAGCTTTCTTT	CAISEMDGGSMNTEAFF
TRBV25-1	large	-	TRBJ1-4	TGTGCCAGCAGTGAACAGGGTTCTAATGAAAAACTGTTTTTT	CASSEQGSNEKLFF
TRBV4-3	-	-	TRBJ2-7	TGCGCCAGCAGTACAACAGAGTTCTACGAGCAGTACTTC	CASSTTEFYEQYF
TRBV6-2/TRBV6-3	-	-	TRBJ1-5	TGTGCCAGCAGCCCAATCGGGTTGCCGCTGAATCAGCCCCAGCATTTT	CASSPIGLPLNQPQHF
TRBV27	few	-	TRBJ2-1	TGTGCCAGCAGTAAATGGGCAGGCAATGAGCAGTTCTTC	CASSKWAGNEQFF
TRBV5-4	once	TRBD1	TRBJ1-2	TGTGCCAGCAGATTACCGGGACAGGGCTATGGCTACACCTTC	CASRLPGQGYGYTF
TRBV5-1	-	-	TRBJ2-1	TGCGCCAGCTCCCCGCTGGCGGGTTCGTACAATGAGCAGTTCTTC	CASSPLAGSYNEQFF
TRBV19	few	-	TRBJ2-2	TGTGCCAGTAGGTTTCTCGCCGGGGAGCTGTTTTTT	CASRFLAGELFF
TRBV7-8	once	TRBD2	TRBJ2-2	TGTGCCAGCAGTTCAAAACTAGCGGGGACGAACACCGGGGAGCTGTTTTTT	CASSSKLAGTNTGELFF
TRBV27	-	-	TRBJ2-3	TGTGCCAGCAGTCCCTTGGCCACAGATACGCAGTATTTT	CASSPLATDTQYF
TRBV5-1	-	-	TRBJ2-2	TGCGCCAGCAGCTTGGGGACAGCGGCGGGGGAGCTGTTTTTT	CASSLGTAAGELFF